Only a few counts were recorded for the clone carrying this T cell receptor beta chain. Antigen: not known. TCRdb reanalysed the reads using MiXCR and keeps one entry per CDR3 protein. This table has about 770,000 distinct CDR3 sequences, 25% to 35% appearing once. This sample is part of a study of T cell repertoires in cytomegalovirus infection. About the study: CMV epitopes, recently identified HLA-C-restricted and well-studied HLA-B-restricted, were used. Public signatures in TCR beta pointed to CMV infection and matching HLA type. General study findings and limits: Cumulated frequencies of public TCR beta families served to identify carriers of CMV plus the relevant HLA. The ex vivo response was dominated by HLA-C-restricted CMV-specific TCR beta clonotypes.

The CDR3 contains 13 residues. CDR1 is MNHNY and CDR2 is SVGAGI in the germline V gene (reference sequence). With 11 bases clipped from V and 7 bases from J, the junction kept 6 bases outside the gene matches. This sequence originates from a human donor in good health (CMV status not recorded). Some clones in this sample may be carry-over from other donors' samples. The sample was cultured CD8+ T cells from PBMCs, taken from culture after CMV antigen stimulation. The V and J genes are TRBV6-6 and TRBJ1-5, with TRBD1 matching over 12 bases. CDR3 in DNA: TGTGCCGGGGGACAGGGGGCGGGACAGCCCCAGCATTTT. Translating gives CAGGQGAGQPQHF.